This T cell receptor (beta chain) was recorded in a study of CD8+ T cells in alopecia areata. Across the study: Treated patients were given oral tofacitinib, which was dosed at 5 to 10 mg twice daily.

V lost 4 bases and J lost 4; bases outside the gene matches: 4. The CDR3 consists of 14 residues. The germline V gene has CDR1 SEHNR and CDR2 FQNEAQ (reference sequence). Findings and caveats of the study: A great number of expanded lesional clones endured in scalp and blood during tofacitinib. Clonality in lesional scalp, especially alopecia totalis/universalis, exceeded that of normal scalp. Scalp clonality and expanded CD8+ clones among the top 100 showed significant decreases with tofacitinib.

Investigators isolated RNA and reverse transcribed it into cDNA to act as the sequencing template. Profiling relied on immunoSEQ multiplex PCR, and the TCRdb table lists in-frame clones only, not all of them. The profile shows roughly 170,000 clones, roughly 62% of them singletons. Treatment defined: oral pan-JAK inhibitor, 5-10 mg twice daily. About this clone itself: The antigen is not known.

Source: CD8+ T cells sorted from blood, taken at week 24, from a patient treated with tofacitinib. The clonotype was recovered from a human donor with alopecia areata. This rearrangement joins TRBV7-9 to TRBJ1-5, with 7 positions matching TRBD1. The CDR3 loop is CASSSGQTNQPQHF. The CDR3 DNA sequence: TGTGCCAGCAGCTCGGGACAGACAAATCAGCCCCAGCATTTT.